This T cell receptor (beta chain) was sequenced during a study of blood T cell repertoires in COVID-19. Across the whole study: Researchers got acute and convalescent COVID-19 samples from the United States, Italy and Spain.

The sample holds a few counts of this clone. The Seattle patients joined while their infection was active and were tracked longitudinally afterward. Trimming removed 3 bases from V and 4 bases from J, with 9 bases in between. CDR1 and CDR2 (germline): SNHLY, FYNNEI. The CDR3 consists of 13 residues. Authors' processing steps: For nucleated cells, counts were estimated from reference gene primer amplification. Method: immunoSEQ multiplex PCR; TCRdb's copy keeps in-frame clones and lacks some. For V, J and clone size, that table is used; D and trimming come from the DNA. The sample lists about 480,000 clones, roughly 88% seen once, with roughly 12% in the top ten.

This clonotype originated in a woman between 50 and 59 years old with COVID-19, enrolled during active disease. V gene TRBV2 combines with J gene TRBJ1-1; perhaps TRBD1 as D (6 bases). Sequencing input: peripheral blood. CDR3 coding DNA: TGTGCCAGCAGTGATCCAGGGGTCACTGAAGCTTTCTTT. It codes for CASSDPGVTEAFF.